These 8 T cell receptor beta chains were all obtained from the same sample, sequenced in a study of shared clonotypes between healthy human individuals. Clones were sequenced by immunoSEQ multiplex PCR, and TCRdb holds only the in-frame ones, with some missing. Of about 1.1 million clones in the sample, about 72% were seen once. Sequencing was carried out using memory CD4+ T cells from PBMCs. Subset denoted: CD45RA-negative fraction. Receptor source: a man between 18 and 29 years old in good health. Some clones in this sample may be carry-over from other donors' samples.

For the CDR3, the DNA is TGTGCCATCAGGAAGACTAGCGGGAGGTCTGCTGAGCAGTTCTTC. As protein: CAIRKTSGRSAEQFF. The chain recombines TRBV10-3 with TRBJ2-1; 13 nucleotides agree with TRBD2. CDR3 length: 15 residues. The V gene's germline CDR1 is ENHRY and CDR2 SYGVKD. V lost 6 bases and J lost 9; bases outside the gene matches: 8.

In this sample, this clone turned up once. The V call is TRBV7-2, the J call TRBJ2-7, with 7 bases identical to TRBD2. Germline trimming cut 3 bases from V and 0 bases from J; bases unmatched to any gene: 8. The CDR3 spans 16 residues. In germline, CDR1 is SGHTA, CDR2 FQGNSA. CDR3 protein: CASSFPGAGLSYEQYF. The CDR3 nucleotides read TGTGCCAGCAGCTTTCCCGGAGCGGGACTCTCCTACGAGCAGTACTTC.

The chain carries TRBV5-1 and TRBJ2-7; TRBD2 agrees at 16 bases. V gave up 4 bases and J gave up 5 bases; unmatched junction bases: 9. The CDR3 covers 17 residues. Germline CDR1 SGHRS, CDR2 YFSETQ. The CDR3 region is CASSVGLAGGPSDEQYF. The DNA for the CDR3 is TGCGCCAGCAGCGTGGGACTAGCGGGAGGGCCTAGCGACGAGCAGTACTTC.

This sequence joins TRBV11-2 and TRBJ2-5, with TRBD1 matching over 9 bases. The CDR3 extends over 13 amino acids. The V segment lost 7 bases and the J segment 5 bases; nucleotides outside the gene matches: 5. CDR1 SGHAT and CDR2 FQNNGV come from the germline V gene. In DNA, the CDR3 is TGTGCCAGCAAGGACAGGGGTGGGGAGACCCAGTACTTC. Its protein product is CASKDRGGETQYF.

This chain uses TRBV27 with TRBJ2-1, with 11 bases lining up with TRBD2. V lost 3 bases, J lost 2 bases, and 3 bases stayed unmatched. The CDR3 extends over 16 amino acids. CDR1 and CDR2 (germline): MNHEY, SMNVEV (reference sequence). The CDR3 nucleotides read TGTGCCAGCAGTTTGTTTAGCGGGAGGGCCTACAATGAGCAGTTCTTC. It translates to CASSLFSGRAYNEQFF.

This sequence joins TRBV11-2 and TRBJ2-7; D perhaps matches TRBD1 (5 bases). This CDR3 is 15 amino acids long. V gave up 5 bases and J gave up 3 bases, with 17 bases separating them. CDR1 is SGHAT, CDR2 FQNNGV, per germline. Here the CDR3 reads CASSPRMDTFYEQYF. DNA of the CDR3: TGTGCCAGCAGCCCGCGGATGGACACTTTCTACGAGCAGTACTTC.

Comments on this clone: Other nucleotide sequences from this sample produce the same CDR3. V is TRBV7-8 and J is TRBJ2-7; the D is unclear. Germline CDR1 is SGHVS and CDR2 is FQNEAQ. Deletions cut 1 base from V and 4 bases from J, with 2 bases between. The length of the CDR3 is 11 residues. Here the CDR3 reads CASSLVYEQYF. The CDR3 DNA reads TGTGCCAGCAGCTTAGTATACGAGCAGTACTTC.

V gene TRBV29-1 combines with J gene TRBJ1-1; D unresolved. Germline V lookup: CDR1 SQVTM, CDR2 ANQGSEA. The ends were cut back, 6 bases at V and 1 base at J, with 15 bases in the middle. The CDR3 totals 14 residues. The CDR3 spells CSVSVSLWNTEAFF. The CDR3 DNA reads TGCAGCGTGTCGGTCAGCCTCTGGAACACTGAAGCTTTCTTT.